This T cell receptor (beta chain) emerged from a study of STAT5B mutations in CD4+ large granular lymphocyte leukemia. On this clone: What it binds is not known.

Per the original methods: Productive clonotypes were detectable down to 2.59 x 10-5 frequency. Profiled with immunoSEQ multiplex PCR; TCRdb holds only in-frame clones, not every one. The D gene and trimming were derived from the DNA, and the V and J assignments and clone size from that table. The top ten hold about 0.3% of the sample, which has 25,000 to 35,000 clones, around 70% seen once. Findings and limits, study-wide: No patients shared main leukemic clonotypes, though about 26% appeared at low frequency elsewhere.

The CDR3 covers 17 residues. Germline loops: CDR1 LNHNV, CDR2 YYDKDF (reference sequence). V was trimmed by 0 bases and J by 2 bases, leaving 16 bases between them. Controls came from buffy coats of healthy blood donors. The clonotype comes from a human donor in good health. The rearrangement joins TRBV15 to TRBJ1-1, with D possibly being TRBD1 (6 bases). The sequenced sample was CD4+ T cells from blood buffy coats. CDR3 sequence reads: CATSRESLQGLNTEAFF. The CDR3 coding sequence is TGTGCCACCAGCAGAGAGTCGTTACAGGGCCTTAACACTGAAGCTTTCTTT.